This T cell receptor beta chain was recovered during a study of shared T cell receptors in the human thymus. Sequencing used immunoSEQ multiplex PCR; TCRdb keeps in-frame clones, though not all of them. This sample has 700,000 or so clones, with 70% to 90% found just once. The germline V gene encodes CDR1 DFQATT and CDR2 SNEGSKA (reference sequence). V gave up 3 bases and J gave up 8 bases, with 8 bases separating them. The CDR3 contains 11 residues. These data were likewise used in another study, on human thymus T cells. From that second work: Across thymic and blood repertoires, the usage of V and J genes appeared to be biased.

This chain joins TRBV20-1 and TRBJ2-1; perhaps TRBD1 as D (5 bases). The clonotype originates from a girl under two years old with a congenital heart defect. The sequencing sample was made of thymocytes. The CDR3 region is CSARTDDEQFF. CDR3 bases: TGCAGTGCTAGGACAGATGATGAGCAGTTCTTC.